The rows below give T cell receptor beta chains drawn from one sample of a study of STAT5B mutations in CD4+ large granular lymphocyte leukemia. Only in-frame clones appear in the TCRdb table, and some are missing; sequencing was by immunoSEQ multiplex PCR. The sample records about 30,000 clones, around 70% being singletons. Sequenced input: CD4+ T cells from blood buffy coats. The origin of the receptors is a human donor in good health. CDR3s include the opening cysteine and the closing phenylalanine or tryptophan. D genes are given only for firm matches. The listing skips clone size in some rows; elsewhere it reads once, few, many or a size class.

TRBV5-4,-,TRBD2,TRBJ2-7,CASSLGLAGGTSYEQYF,TGTGCCAGCAGCTTGGGTTTAGCGGGGGGCACTTCCTACGAGCAGTACTTC
TRBV2,-,-,TRBJ2-5,CASSERWNVVEETQYF,TGTGCCAGCAGTGAACGTTGGAACGTTGTTGAGGAGACCCAGTACTTC
TRBV6-6,few,-,TRBJ1-3,CATKTSSGNTIYF,TGTGCCACCAAGACAAGCTCTGGAAACACCATATATTTT
TRBV6-6,-,-,TRBJ2-7,CASSYSTSSYEQYF,TGTGCCAGCAGTTACTCCACATCCTCCTACGAGCAGTACTTC
TRBV2,-,-,TRBJ1-5,CASSQWVAGDQPQHF,TGTGCCAGCAGTCAGTGGGTAGCGGGAGATCAGCCCCAGCATTTT
TRBV27,-,TRBD1,TRBJ2-2,CASSPTQGAGELFF,TGTGCCAGCAGTCCAACACAGGGGGCCGGGGAGCTGTTTTTT
TRBV7-8,once,-,TRBJ2-2,CASSLGMVDITGELFF,TGTGCCAGCAGCTTAGGGATGGTTGACATTACCGGGGAGCTGTTTTTT
TRBV5-1,once,TRBD2,TRBJ2-5,CASSGGLVQETQYF,TGCGCCAGCAGCGGAGGACTAGTCCAAGAGACCCAGTACTTC
TRBV30,-,-,TRBJ2-7,CAWSVTVAGPYEQYF,TGTGCCTGGAGTGTAACTGTGGCAGGGCCCTACGAGCAGTACTTC
TRBV27,-,TRBD1,TRBJ2-7,CASSLDRGGYEQYF,TGTGCCAGCAGTCTAGACAGGGGGGGCTACGAGCAGTACTTC
TRBV5-4,-,-,TRBJ1-5,CASSLGEGNQPQHF,TGTGCCAGCAGCTTGGGGGAGGGCAATCAGCCCCAGCATTTT
TRBV5-8,once,TRBD1,TRBJ1-1,CASSLSRGLTNTEAFF,TGTGCCAGCAGCTTATCCAGGGGGCTGACGAACACTGAAGCTTTCTTT
TRBV6-6,once,-,TRBJ1-1,CASTKDTNTEAFF,TGTGCCAGCACTAAGGACACGAACACTGAAGCTTTCTTT
TRBV4-2,-,-,TRBJ2-1,CASSQGPGGQGAYNEQFF,TGTGCCAGCAGCCAAGGGCCCGGAGGGCAAGGGGCTTACAATGAGCAGTTCTTC
TRBV7-2,few,-,TRBJ2-2,CASSFTMGTGELFF,TGTGCCAGCAGCTTTACGATGGGCACCGGGGAGCTGTTTTTT
TRBV28,few,-,TRBJ1-2,CASSRRFGQIYGYTF,TGTGCCAGCAGCCGAAGGTTCGGGCAGATCTATGGCTACACCTTC
TRBV28,-,-,TRBJ2-7,CASRGQGGVGGEQYF,TGTGCCAGCAGGGGCCAGGGGGGGGTGGGCGGCGAGCAGTACTTC
TRBV6-5,-,-,TRBJ1-2,CASIPTGNANYGYTF,TGTGCCAGCATTCCTACTGGGAATGCTAACTATGGCTACACCTTC
TRBV9,-,-,TRBJ2-2,CASSVDPGMNTGELFF,TGTGCCAGCAGCGTAGATCCGGGCATGAACACCGGGGAGCTGTTTTTT
TRBV7-2,-,TRBD1,TRBJ2-1,CASSSTGGSYNEQFF,TGTGCCAGCAGCTCCACAGGGGGGTCCTACAATGAGCAGTTCTTC
TRBV19,-,TRBD2,TRBJ2-3,CASRVTSGATDTQYF,TGTGCCAGTAGAGTAACTAGCGGGGCTACAGATACGCAGTATTTT
TRBV9,-,TRBD2,TRBJ2-1,CASSVVASGGNEQFF,TGTGCCAGCAGCGTAGTGGCTAGCGGGGGGAATGAGCAGTTCTTC
TRBV11-2,-,-,TRBJ1-1,CASMEYHEAFF,TGTGCCAGCATGGAATACCATGAAGCTTTCTTT
TRBV29-1,-,TRBD1,TRBJ1-2,CSVRTGGLGYTF,TGCAGCGTTCGCACAGGGGGTCTAGGCTACACCTTC
TRBV27,few,-,TRBJ1-6,CASSLMGGVDSPLHF,TGTGCCAGCAGTTTAATGGGGGGCGTTGATTCACCCCTCCACTTT
TRBV19,-,TRBD2,TRBJ2-5,CASSIASTSGETQYF,TGTGCCAGTAGTATAGCGTCGACTAGCGGAGAGACCCAGTACTTC
TRBV6-5,once,-,TRBJ1-3,CASRQVSGNTIYF,TGTGCCAGCAGACAGGTCTCTGGAAACACCATATATTTT
TRBV27,-,-,TRBJ2-3,CASSLPLDGLTDTQYF,TGTGCCAGCAGTTTACCTTTAGACGGGCTCACAGATACGCAGTATTTT
TRBV5-4,few,TRBD1,TRBJ1-4,CASSFFRQGANEKLFF,TGTGCCAGCAGCTTCTTCAGACAGGGGGCTAATGAAAAACTGTTTTTT
TRBV5-6,-,-,TRBJ1-5,CASSWGVNQPQHF,TGTGCCAGCAGCTGGGGGGTAAATCAGCCCCAGCATTTT
TRBV7-2,-,-,TRBJ2-1,CASSSAGTSYNEQFF,TGTGCCAGCAGCTCCGCCGGGACTTCCTACAATGAGCAGTTCTTC
TRBV7-2,-,TRBD2,TRBJ2-1,CASSLAATSGYNEQFF,TGTGCCAGCAGCTTAGCGGCGACTAGCGGCTACAATGAGCAGTTCTTC
TRBV19,few,TRBD1,TRBJ1-3,CASSMIQGAGGNTIYF,TGTGCCAGTAGTATGATACAGGGGGCAGGAGGAAACACCATATATTTT
TRBV4-1,few,TRBD1,TRBJ1-5,CASSQEQGARGSNQPQHF,TGCGCCAGCAGCCAAGAACAGGGGGCGCGGGGTAGCAATCAGCCCCAGCATTTT
TRBV5-4,-,-,TRBJ2-1,CASRRTAGNNEQFF,TGTGCCAGCAGACGTACCGCGGGGAACAATGAGCAGTTCTTC
TRBV14,few,-,TRBJ1-1,CASSRGTLGFMNTEAFF,TGTGCCAGCAGCCGCGGGACTCTTGGCTTCATGAACACTGAAGCTTTCTTT
TRBV5-4,once,TRBD2,TRBJ2-1,CASSTLGSSGGLYSNNEQFF,TGTGCCAGCAGCACCCTAGGGTCTAGCGGGGGGCTATACTCGAACAATGAGCAGTTCTTC
TRBV19,-,TRBD2,TRBJ2-1,CASSRRQAGGDEQFF,TGTGCCAGTAGCCGCCGGCAGGCGGGGGGGGATGAGCAGTTCTTC
TRBV4-2,once,-,TRBJ1-2,CASSQDRGPESYTF,TGTGCCAGCAGCCAAGATAGAGGTCCCGAAAGCTACACCTTC